This T cell receptor beta chain stems from a study of T cells in Graves' hyperthyroidism and ophthalmopathy. As for the study in general: Before any treatment, at initial diagnosis, peripheral blood was collected.

This clonotype appeared a single time. The CDR3 runs to 17 residues. Germline CDR1 reads SGHAT; CDR2 reads FQNNGV. The V gene end was trimmed by 4 bases and the J gene end by 0 bases; junction bases not matched to a gene: 7. RNA transcripts yielded amplified TCR beta CDR3 regions. Researchers ran a first-round RT-PCR on the TCR CDR3 using the HTBI primer set. TCRdb fed the multiplex PCR reads into MiXCR, producing one record per CDR3 protein. Among 600,000 to 850,000 distinct CDR3 sequences, about 17% were seen once, and the ten largest hold 16%. The sequencing input was blood. This receptor was identified in a woman in her forties or fifties with Graves' hyperthyroidism that later progressed to Graves' ophthalmopathy. The chain couples TRBV11-2 to TRBJ2-1, with TRBD2 identical over 9 bases. CDR3 DNA sequence: TGTGCCAGCAGCTCCCGCCCTAGCGGGGCCTCCTACAATGAGCAGTTCTTC. It yields the protein CASSSRPSGASYNEQFF.